This entry concerns a single T cell receptor (beta chain). The sample belongs to a study of blood T cells in healthy people across ages. PCR was performed a second time for roughly 7 to 11 cycles using a sample-barcoded 5' primer and a J-beta primer mix. MiXCR, run by TCRdb on the 5' RACE reads, gives a single entry per CDR3 protein. This sample has 950,000 to 1,200,000 distinct CDR3 sequences, with more than 30% found just once. This sequence was found in a man between 18 and 29 years old in good health. Sequenced input: blood.

CDR3 protein: CAMKKGGLSTGELFF. The DNA of the CDR3 is TGTGCCATGAAAAAGGGGGGGTTGAGCACCGGGGAGCTGTTTTTT. The rearrangement uses TRBV6-2 or TRBV6-3 and TRBJ2-2; D might be TRBD2 (7 bases). Trimming shortened V by 10 bases and J by 4 bases, and 19 bases separated the two germline ends. CDR1 MNHEY and CDR2 SVGEGT come from the germline V gene. The CDR3 totals 15 residues.